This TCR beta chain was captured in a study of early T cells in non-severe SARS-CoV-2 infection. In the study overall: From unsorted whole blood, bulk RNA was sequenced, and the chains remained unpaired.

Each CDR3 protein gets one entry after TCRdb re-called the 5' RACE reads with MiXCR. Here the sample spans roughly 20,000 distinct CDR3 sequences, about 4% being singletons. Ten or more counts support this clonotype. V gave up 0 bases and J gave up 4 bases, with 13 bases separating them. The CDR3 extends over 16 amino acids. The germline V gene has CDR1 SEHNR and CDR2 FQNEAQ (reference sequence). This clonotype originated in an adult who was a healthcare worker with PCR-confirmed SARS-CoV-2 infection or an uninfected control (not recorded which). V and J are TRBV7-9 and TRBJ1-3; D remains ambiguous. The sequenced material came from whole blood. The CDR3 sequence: CASSLAGNVRGNTIYF. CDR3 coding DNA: TGTGCCAGCAGCTTAGCTGGGAATGTACGCGGAAACACCATATATTTT.